These 12 T cell receptor beta chains share one sample of origin, sequenced in a study of T-cell memory formation after mild COVID-19. TCRdb analysed the 5' RACE reads with MiXCR anew, one entry per CDR3 protein. The profile shows about 560,000 distinct CDR3 sequences, roughly 17% of them singletons. Sequenced: PBMCs or a T cell subset sorted from them (not recorded which). These receptors all come from an adult woman who had mild COVID-19 (a few samples of this study predate the infection). Cell type and time point are not known.

The chain couples TRBV14 to TRBJ2-4, with 7 bases identical to TRBD1. There are 16 residues in the CDR3. From germline, CDR1 is SGHDN and CDR2 FVKESK. The J segment lost 7 bases and the V segment lost 1 base, leaving 10 bases of the junction unmatched. CDR3 loop: CASSQVNLPTGNIQYF. For the CDR3, the DNA is TGTGCCAGCAGCCAAGTCAACCTCCCGACAGGGAACATTCAGTACTTC. Supplemented by reference TRBV14 and TRBJ2-4, the full variable domain reads EAGVTQFPSHSVIEKGQTVTLRCDPISGHDNLYWYRRVMGKEIKFLLHFVKESKQDESGMPNNRFLAERTGGTYSTLKVQPAELEDSGVYFCASSQVNLPTGNIQYFGAGTRLSVL.

V gene TRBV5-1 combines with J gene TRBJ2-5; D not resolved. The V gene's germline CDR1 is SGHRS and CDR2 YFSETQ. The CDR3 loop spans 14 amino acids. Deletions cut 7 bases from V and 0 bases from J, with 13 bases between. The CDR3 DNA follows: TGCGCCAGCGCAATTGCACCAGACCAAGAGACCCAGTACTTC. Amino acids: CASAIAPDQETQYF.

This clonotype was seen a few times. The chain recombines TRBV29-1 with TRBJ2-1; the D is unclear. CDR3 length equals 13 residues. V lost 8 bases, J lost 0 bases, and 11 bases lay in between. The V gene's germline CDR1 is SQVTM and CDR2 ANQGSEA. The CDR3 spells CSTTLPSYNEQFF. In DNA form, the CDR3 reads TGCAGCACCACTTTGCCCTCCTACAATGAGCAGTTCTTC.

In this sample, this clonotype turned up a few times. The chain joins TRBV27 to TRBJ2-5; 8 bases map to TRBD2. V trimming: 0 bases; J trimming: 4 bases; junction bases outside the gene matches: 16. The germline CDR1 and CDR2 sequences are MNHEY and SMNVEV (reference sequence). The CDR3 contains 19 residues. CDR3 sequence reads: CASSLSGGRDSGRGETQYF. The DNA of the CDR3 is TGTGCCAGCAGTTTATCAGGGGGGCGGGACTCCGGGAGGGGAGAGACCCAGTACTTC.

This clonotype was recorded at least ten times. This chain uses TRBV7-2 with TRBJ2-1; 11 bases line up with TRBD2. J gave up 6 bases and V 2 bases, and 3 bases lay outside the gene matches. The CDR3 runs to 15 residues. Germline lookup yields CDR1 SGHTA and CDR2 FQGNSA. The CDR3 here is CASSLLAGGFNEQFF. CDR3 sequence (DNA): TGTGCCAGCAGCTTACTAGCGGGGGGTTTCAATGAGCAGTTCTTC.

Only a few counts were recorded for this clonotype. V is TRBV24-1 and J is TRBJ1-2; no definite D call. Germline CDR1 and CDR2: KGHDR and SFDVKD. The CDR3 is made up of 12 amino acids. The V gene lost 0 bases and the J gene lost 8 bases, with 6 bases spanning the gap. CDR3 in amino acids: CATSDLMDGYTF. In DNA, the CDR3 is TGTGCCACCAGTGATTTGATGGACGGCTACACCTTC.

The V gene is TRBV18, the J gene TRBJ2-7, with no clear D. CDR1 is KGHSH, CDR2 LQKENI, per germline. The germline V and J ends were trimmed by 0 bases and 3 bases, with 12 bases remaining between them. The CDR3 covers 15 residues. CDR3 nucleotide sequence: TGTGCCAGCTCACCACCAGAGAGAAAAGGCTACGAGCAGTACTTC. Residues: CASSPPERKGYEQYF.

The V and J genes are TRBV27 and TRBJ2-7, with no clear D. CDR3 length: 14 residues. Looked up from germline, CDR1 is MNHEY and CDR2 is SMNVEV (reference sequence). The V gene lost 0 bases and the J gene lost 4 bases, with 10 bases spanning the gap. CDR3 DNA sequence: TGTGCCAGCAGTTTATCGCACAGTTTTTACGAGCAGTACTTC. Amino acids: CASSLSHSFYEQYF.

The V gene is TRBV5-1, the J gene TRBJ2-7; 9 positions match TRBD2. In germline, CDR1 is SGHRS, CDR2 YFSETQ. V lost 2 bases, J lost 6 bases, and 6 bases stayed unmatched. CDR3 length equals 14 residues. CDR3 coding DNA: TGCGCCAGCAGCTTAGCTAGCGGGAACGGCGAGCAGTACTTC. This gives the protein CASSLASGNGEQYF.

This clonotype was detected only a few times. The rearrangement uses TRBV12-3 or TRBV12-4 and TRBJ2-3, with 7 bases lining up with TRBD1. J was trimmed by 3 bases and V by 7 bases; bases with no gene match: 13. The CDR3 runs 16 residues. CDR3 residues: CASINGTVEWTDTQYF. For the CDR3, the DNA is TGTGCCAGCATCAACGGGACAGTGGAATGGACAGATACGCAGTATTTT.

The chain employs TRBV12-3 or TRBV12-4 and TRBJ1-4; 10 nucleotides line up with TRBD1. J lost 8 bases, V lost 6 bases, and 9 bases had no gene match. This CDR3 is built from 15 residues. The CDR3 coding sequence is TGTGCCAGCAGGTTAACCGGGACAGGGGAGGAAAAACTGTTTTTT. Encoded protein: CASRLTGTGEEKLFF.

The gene calls are TRBV7-9 and TRBJ2-7, with D possibly being TRBD2 (6 bases). With 5 bases removed from V and 2 bases from J, the gap between germline ends came to 19 bases. This CDR3 comprises 16 residues. Germline-derived CDR1 and CDR2 are SEHNR and FQNEAQ (reference sequence). CDR3 amino acids: CASSEAGYRSPYEQYF. The CDR3 bases are TGTGCCAGCAGCGAAGCGGGCTACAGGAGCCCCTACGAGCAGTACTTC. The entire variable domain, with the rest obtained from reference TRBV7-9 and TRBJ2-7, is as follows: DTGVSQNPRHKITKRGQNVTFRCDPISEHNRLYWYRQTLGQGPEFLTYFQNEAQLEKSRLLSDRFSAERPKGSFSTLEIQRTEQGDSAMYLCASSEAGYRSPYEQYFGPGTRLTVT.